Detailed here is one T cell receptor beta chain. What it binds is not known. This sample was included in a study of CD8+ T cells in alopecia areata. Study-wide findings and caveats: Normal skin's resident alphabeta T cells are also sequenced in scalp samples. Researchers report lesional scalp, most notably alopecia totalis/universalis, outstripped normal scalp in clonality. Against the mouse data, patients shared TCRs less clearly, possibly for HLA reasons.

Extraction of RNA preceded its reverse transcription into cDNA, which served as the sequencing template. TCRdb keeps only in-frame clones here, not all; method: immunoSEQ multiplex PCR. This repertoire shows 200,000 to 250,000 clones, more than 55% found once; its top ten account for roughly 5.3%. The germline V gene encodes CDR1 PRHDT and CDR2 FYEKMQ (reference sequence). The CDR3 has 12 amino acids. J lost 2 bases, V lost 10 bases, and 3 bases had no gene match. The authors sorted CD4+ and CD8+ T cells from PBMCs. The clonotype originates from a human donor in good health. The specimen was CD8+ T cells sorted from blood. The rearrangement uses TRBV13 and TRBJ1-1; 8 nucleotides line up with TRBD1. The chain's CDR3 is CATGQGNTEAFF. DNA of the CDR3: TGTGCCACCGGACAGGGCAACACTGAAGCTTTCTTT.